This T cell receptor (beta chain) originates from a study of siplizumab effects on memory and regulatory T cells. Produced via immunoSEQ multiplex PCR; TCRdb's table is partial and in-frame only. The data hold 85,000 or so clones, with 95% observed a single time. As concerns this clone: Its cognate antigen is unknown.

Germline CDR1 and CDR2: MDHEN and SYDVKM. This CDR3 contains 15 residues. V gave up 6 bases and J gave up 7 bases, with 19 bases separating them. The study's findings and limits: Sequences below about 10^-5 frequency were poorly captured, limiting mapping of alloreactive clones. In unstimulated cells, naive T cells appeared more diverse than memory T cells and seemed major alloresponse contributors. Mappable alloreactive CD4+ clones came from Treg cells about 65% of the time on average with siplizumab, against 25% to 30% in controls.

Source material: CD8+ T cells sorted from blood. This TCR derives from a human donor in good health. The V and J genes are TRBV28 and TRBJ2-1; the D gene is possibly TRBD1 (6 bases). CDR3 bases: TGTGCCAGCAGCTCCCCCTGGCAGGGGATGAATGAGCAGTTCTTC. Encoded protein: CASSSPWQGMNEQFF.